This TCR beta chain derives from a study of tumor-infiltrating lymphocytes in primary liver carcinoma. Unsorted whole blood supplied the RNA, and germline DNA was extracted too. The investigators made TCR beta cDNA from approximately 500 ng total RNA, using a constant-region primer. Sequencing libraries for TCR beta derived from three nested multiplex PCR rounds that used slightly modified ARM-PCR. TCRdb itself ran the multiplex PCR reads through MiXCR, one entry per CDR3 protein. The top ten clones hold 72% of a sample with 180,000 or so distinct CDR3 sequences, roughly three fifths of them seen once. Points from the study as a whole: Compared with tumor region pairs, tumor-adjacent and tumor-blood pairs overlapped less.

The sample holds many counts of this clonotype. The antigen remains unidentified. The sequenced sample was peripheral blood. This sequence originates from a middle-aged man with primary liver carcinoma and hepatitis B virus infection.

The CDR3 spells CASSRGDRWETQYF. CDR3 bases: TGTGCCAGCAGCCGGGGGGACAGGTGGGAGACCCAGTACTTC. The rearrangement uses TRBV11-2 and TRBJ2-5, with D maybe TRBD1 (8 bases). V lost 5 bases, J lost 5 bases, and 15 bases lay in between. Germline V gene lookup returns CDR1 SGHAT and CDR2 FQNNGV. The CDR3 totals 14 residues.